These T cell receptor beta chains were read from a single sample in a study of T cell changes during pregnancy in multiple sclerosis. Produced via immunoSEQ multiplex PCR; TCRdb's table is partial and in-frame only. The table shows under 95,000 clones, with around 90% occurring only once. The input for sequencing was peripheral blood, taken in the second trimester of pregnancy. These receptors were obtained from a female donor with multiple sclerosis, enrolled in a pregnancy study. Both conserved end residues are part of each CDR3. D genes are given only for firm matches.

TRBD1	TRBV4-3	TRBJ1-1	CASSPQGFTEAFF	TGCGCCAGCAGCCCACAGGGGTTCACTGAAGCTTTCTTT
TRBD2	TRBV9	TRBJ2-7	CASSRTDSGSRNEQYF	TGTGCCAGCAGCCGAACAGATAGCGGGTCTAGGAACGAGCAGTACTTC
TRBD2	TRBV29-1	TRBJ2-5	CSVVVLAGVETQYF	TGCAGCGTTGTGGTTCTAGCGGGGGTTGAGACCCAGTACTTC
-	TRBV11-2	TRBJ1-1	CASSLGRGADTEAFF	TGTGCCAGCAGCTTAGGCCGGGGGGCAGACACTGAAGCTTTCTTT
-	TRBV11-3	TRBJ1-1	CASSPREGVNTEAFF	TGTGCCAGCAGCCCGCGTGAAGGGGTGAACACTGAAGCTTTCTTT
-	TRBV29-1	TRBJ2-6	CSVVGAGANVLTF	TGCAGCGTTGTAGGGGCTGGGGCCAACGTCCTGACTTTC
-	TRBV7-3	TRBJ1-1	CASSFNRQVNTEAFF	TGTGCCAGCAGCTTTAATCGACAGGTGAACACTGAAGCTTTCTTT
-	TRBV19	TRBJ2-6	CASSIDLASGANVLTF	TGTGCCAGTAGTATAGATTTGGCCTCTGGGGCCAACGTCCTGACTTTC
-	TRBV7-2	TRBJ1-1	CASSLIADTEAFF	TGTGCCAGCAGCTTAATAGCCGACACTGAAGCTTTCTTT
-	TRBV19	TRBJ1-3	CASSETGTSGNTIYF	TGTGCCAGTAGTGAAACAGGGACCTCTGGAAACACCATATATTTT
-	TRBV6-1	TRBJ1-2	CASSEYSAGVGYGYTF	TGTGCCAGCAGTGAATACTCGGCAGGGGTTGGCTATGGCTACACCTTC
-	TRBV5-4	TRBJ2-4	CASSLGLAKNIQYF	TGTGCCAGCAGCCTAGGTCTAGCCAAAAACATTCAGTACTTC
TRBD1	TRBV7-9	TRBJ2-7	CASSGQAYEQYF	TGTGCCAGCAGCGGACAGGCCTACGAGCAGTACTTC
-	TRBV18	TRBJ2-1	CASSPLARTYNEQFF	TGTGCCAGCTCACCTCTAGCGAGAACCTACAATGAGCAGTTCTTC
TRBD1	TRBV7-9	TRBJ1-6	CASSDDRENSPLHF	TGTGCCAGCAGCGATGACAGGGAAAATTCACCCCTCCACTTT
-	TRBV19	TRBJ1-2	CASSIVRGNYGYTF	TGTGCCAGTAGTATAGTCCGGGGAAACTATGGCTACACCTTC
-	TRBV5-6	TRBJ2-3	CASSLLGISATDTQYF	TGTGCCAGCAGCTTACTAGGAATCTCGGCTACAGATACGCAGTATTTT
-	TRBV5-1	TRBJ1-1	CASSQRQEPGTEAFF	TGCGCCAGCAGCCAGAGACAGGAGCCGGGGACTGAAGCTTTCTTT